These 27 T cell receptor beta chains were all obtained from the same sample, sequenced in a study of CD4 and CD8 cells across lung adenocarcinoma regions. TCRdb recomputed calls from the PCR reads with MiXCR, one row per CDR3 protein. The data contain some 7,700 distinct CDR3 sequences, around 46% of them seen just once; the ten biggest clones take up 30%. The specimen sequenced was CD4+ T cells from the margin of a lung tumor. The receptors were gathered from a male donor with lung adenocarcinoma. The CD4 and CD8 labels of this study may be unreliable.

The chain recombines TRBV6-2 or TRBV6-3 with TRBJ1-1, with 9 bases identical to TRBD1. Germline lookup yields CDR1 MNHEY and CDR2 SVGEGT. CDR3 length: 15 residues. J lost 6 bases, V lost 5 bases, and 10 bases had no gene match. The CDR3 loop is CASSRPGQGTAEAFF. CDR3 in DNA: TGTGCCAGCAGTCGCCCCGGACAGGGGACCGCTGAAGCTTTCTTT.

CDR3 residues: CASSQDSAVHNEQFF. CDR3 nucleotide sequence: TGTGCCAGCAGCCAAGATAGCGCCGTACACAATGAGCAGTTCTTC. The rearrangement joins TRBV4-2 to TRBJ2-1, with D possibly TRBD2 on 5 matching bases. This CDR3 contains 15 residues. CDR1 is LGHNA and CDR2 is YNFKEQ in the germline V gene. V shed 0 bases and J shed 5 bases, with 11 bases lying between them.

This clonotype was counted ten times or more. V is TRBV6-5 and J is TRBJ1-6; D might be TRBD1 (6 bases). The CDR3 spans 14 residues. The germline CDR1 and CDR2 sequences are MNHEY and SVGAGI. Trimming cost V 3 bases and J 9 bases, with 12 bases left between them. The CDR3 bases are TGTGCCAGCAGTTATAGCCAGGGGAGTTCACCCCTCCACTTT. It codes for CASSYSQGSSPLHF.

This clonotype was found a few times. This clone may be a read error of a much larger clone one base away. The chain recombines TRBV10-3 with TRBJ2-1; D may be TRBD2 (6 bases). Trimming removed 7 bases at V and 10 bases at J, with 17 bases between. The CDR3 contains 13 residues. Germline V gene data show CDR1 as ENHRY and CDR2 as SYGVKD. CDR3 protein: CAIKRRDSYEQFF. In DNA form, the CDR3 reads TGTGCCATCAAGCGCAGGGACTCCTACGAGCAGTTCTTC.

By proportion, this clonotype is medium-sized. J is TRBJ1-2 and V is TRBV6-1, with TRBD1 as a possible D gene (5 bases). The CDR3 sequence is 15 residues long. Germline CDR1 and CDR2: MNHNS and SASEGT. Deletions cut 5 bases from V and 8 bases from J, with 21 bases between. CDR3 coding DNA: TGTGCCAGCAGTCAACGTCCCGACGGGGGGGAGGGCTACACCTTC. It specifies CASSQRPDGGEGYTF.

This clonotype has only a few counts. This rearrangement joins TRBV5-4 to TRBJ2-1; 9 bases match TRBD2. With the DNA end fitting TRBJ2-5 better, the J assignment may be wrong. Germline V gene data show CDR1 as SGHNT and CDR2 as YYREEE (reference sequence). This CDR3 has 15 residues. In DNA, the CDR3 is TGTGCCAGCAGCTTTAGCGGGGGAGGTCCGGAGACCCAGTACTTC. Its protein product is CASSFSGGGPETQYF.

This chain uses TRBV10-1 with TRBJ2-6, with 7 bases aligning to TRBD1. The CDR3 has 15 residues. Trimming cost V 6 bases and J 18 bases; bases outside gene matches: 20. CDR1 WNHNN and CDR2 SYGVQD come from the germline V gene (reference sequence). The CDR3: CASSVGGAWAYVQTF. CDR3 sequence (DNA): TGCGCCAGCAGCGTAGGGGGCGCTTGGGCCTACGTGCAGACTTTC.

The rearrangement links TRBV5-1 to TRBJ2-5; 11 positions agree with TRBD2. CDR3 length: 16 amino acids. CDR1 SGHRS and CDR2 YFSETQ come from the germline V gene. J was trimmed by 3 bases and V by 4 bases; bases with no gene match: 8. The CDR3 reads CASSLGLAGNKETQYF. DNA of the CDR3: TGCGCCAGCAGCCTAGGACTAGCGGGTAATAAAGAGACCCAGTACTTC.

This clonotype was found many times. This chain connects TRBV6-1 to TRBJ1-6; 7 nucleotides agree with TRBD1. The length of the CDR3 is 15 residues. With 6 bases clipped from V and 7 bases from J, the junction kept 9 bases outside the gene matches. From germline, CDR1 is MNHNS and CDR2 SASEGT. The CDR3 sequence is CASSRQGGVNSPLHF. The CDR3 nucleotides are TGTGCCAGCAGCCGACAGGGTGGGGTCAATTCACCCCTCCACTTT.

V gene TRBV28 combines with J gene TRBJ2-4; D unresolved. The CDR3 is 14 residues long. V was clipped by 5 bases and J by 7 bases, with 15 bases between them. CDR1 MDHEN and CDR2 SYDVKM come from the germline V gene. This CDR3 reads CASSLYQQVNIQYF. The CDR3 bases are TGTGCCAGCAGTCTGTACCAACAAGTTAACATTCAGTACTTC.

This clonotype has a handful of counts. The chain joins TRBV6-1 to TRBJ2-3, with unresolved D. V shed 7 bases and J shed 5 bases, with 13 bases lying between them. The germline CDR1 and CDR2 sequences are MNHNS and SASEGT. CDR3 length: 13 amino acids. The CDR3 here is CASNKPGRDTQYF. As DNA, the CDR3 is TGTGCCAGCAACAAACCAGGACGAGATACGCAGTATTTT.

This clonotype was seen ten or more times. V and J are TRBV6-1 and TRBJ2-1; weak D call: TRBD1 (6 bases). Near its end, the DNA agrees better with TRBJ2-7, so the J call may be wrong. CDR1 is MNHNS, CDR2 SASEGT, per germline. The CDR3 is 15 residues long. This chain's CDR3 is CASSPPGQASYEQYF. As DNA, the CDR3 is TGTGCCAGCAGTCCGCCGGGACAAGCCTCCTACGAGCAGTACTTC.

The chain is built from TRBV20-1 and TRBJ2-1; TRBD1 aligns across 7 bases. The CDR3 sequence is 14 residues long. V dropped 5 bases and J dropped 1; count of bases not matched to a gene: 5. Germline-derived CDR1 and CDR2 are DFQATT and SNEGSKA (reference sequence). The CDR3 nucleotides read TGCAGTGCTGAGGGGGCTGTTTCCTACAATGAGCAGTTCTTC. Residues: CSAEGAVSYNEQFF.

The chain couples TRBV14 to TRBJ2-4, with 7 bases fitting TRBD2. The germline V gene has CDR1 SGHDN and CDR2 FVKESK. CDR3 length: 13 residues. J gave up 7 bases and V 4 bases, and 4 bases lay outside the gene matches. This chain's CDR3 is CASSLGLDNIQYF. The CDR3 nucleotides read TGTGCCAGCAGCCTCGGACTAGACAACATTCAGTACTTC.

In regard to this clonotype: A read error may produce the germline difference seen at one junction end. V usage is TRBV6-1 and J usage is TRBJ2-3; D is perhaps TRBD1 or TRBD2 (6 bases each). Germline CDR1 MNHNS, CDR2 SASEGT. This CDR3 is 16 amino acids long. In DNA, the CDR3 is TGTCCCAGCCGTGAGGCGGGGTTTTGGGACACAGATACGCAGTACTTT. Translated, it gives CPSREAGFWDTDTQYF.

On this clonotype itself: One end of the junction is discordant with germline, which a read error may explain. The rearrangement joins TRBV6-2 or TRBV6-3 to TRBJ2-3, with TRBD1 as a possible D gene (6 bases). Per germline, CDR1 MNHEY and CDR2 SVGEGT. The CDR3 covers 14 residues. CDR3 amino acids: CASRGQTGQQTQYF. In DNA form, the CDR3 reads TGTGCCAGCAGGGGCCAGACAGGTCAACAGACCCAGTACTTT.

This clonotype was detected only a few times. This may stem from a read error, because a much larger clone lies one nucleotide away. This chain links TRBV6-5 with TRBJ2-1; 12 bases are a match to TRBD2. The CDR3 has 16 residues. Germline CDR1 is MNHEY and CDR2 is SVGAGI. The V gene end was trimmed by 2 bases and the J gene end by 10 bases; junction bases not matched to a gene: 9. Here the CDR3 DNA reads TGTGCCAGCAGTTACCGCACTAGCGGGAGGCCGGGGGAGCAGTTCTTC. This translates into CASSYRTSGRPGEQFF.

This clonotype was picked up one time. The chain is built from TRBV6-1 and TRBJ2-5; D not resolved. The J call may be faulty, since TRBJ2-3 better matches the DNA end. CDR1 and CDR2 from the germline V gene are MNHNS and SASEGT. The CDR3 contains 14 residues. The DNA for the CDR3 is TGTGCCAGCAGTGGGTGGGATGGCCAAGAGACGCAGTATTTT. Encoded protein: CASSGWDGQETQYF.

The chain joins TRBV4-1 to TRBJ2-3, with D perhaps TRBD1 (9 bases). Germline-derived CDR1 and CDR2 are MGHRA and YSYEKL. The CDR3 totals 17 residues. V lost 3 bases and J 6 bases, leaving 22 bases between the germline ends. The CDR3 protein is CASSQGPDRGGRDTQYF. The CDR3 DNA follows: TGCGCCAGCAGCCAGGGACCGGACAGGGGCGGGAGGGATACGCAGTATTTT.

The chain recombines TRBV27 with TRBJ1-4, with 10 bases fitting TRBD1. The CDR3 has 16 amino acids. With 4 bases clipped from V and 3 bases from J, the junction kept 5 bases outside the gene matches. Germline V lookup: CDR1 MNHEY, CDR2 SMNVEV (reference sequence). CDR3 in amino acids: CASSWGQGTANEKLFF. The CDR3 nucleotides read TGTGCCAGCAGTTGGGGACAGGGGACGGCTAATGAAAAACTGTTTTTT.

In this sample, this clonotype turned up many times. J is TRBJ2-3 and V is TRBV6-1; the match to TRBD2 covers 13 bases. There are 16 residues in the CDR3. The V and J ends lost 5 bases and 2 bases, in that order; junction bases with no gene match: 4. Germline CDR1 MNHNS, CDR2 SASEGT. CDR3: CASSRTSGSLTDTQYF. DNA of the CDR3: TGTGCCAGCAGTAGGACTAGCGGGAGTCTCACAGATACGCAGTATTTT.

This clonotype was seen many times. The chain combines TRBV14 with TRBJ2-1; D assignment may be TRBD1 or TRBD2 (5 bases each). Germline V gene lookup returns CDR1 SGHDN and CDR2 FVKESK. Trimming removed 2 bases at V and 0 bases at J, with 8 bases between. This CDR3 region has 15 residues. The CDR3 here is CASSQWGSSYNEQFF. The CDR3 region has the DNA TGTGCCAGCAGCCAATGGGGGAGCTCCTACAATGAGCAGTTCTTC.

This clonotype was counted a single time. The V call is TRBV27, the J call TRBJ2-2; D not resolved. Germline CDR1 and CDR2: MNHEY and SMNVEV (reference sequence). V lost 6 bases to trimming and J lost 13 bases, with 18 bases between them. The CDR3 contains 13 residues. CDR3 amino acids: CASRGIGTEALFF. The CDR3, as DNA: TGTGCCAGCAGAGGGATAGGCACAGAGGCGCTGTTTTTT.

The CDR3 spells CASGYGRSDPETQYF. The CDR3 DNA follows: TGTGCCAGCGGGTACGGGCGAAGCGACCCAGAGACCCAGTATTTT. The rearrangement uses TRBV6-5 and TRBJ2-3; D gene ambiguous. The CDR3 runs to 15 residues. V lost 8 bases, J lost 12 bases, and 27 bases lay in between. CDR1 and CDR2 from the germline V gene are MNHEY and SVGAGI.

A single count supports this clonotype. The junction and the germline gene differ at one end; a read error may be behind it. The chain carries TRBV6-1 and TRBJ2-3, with TRBD2 matching over 7 bases. Germline V gene lookup returns CDR1 MNHNS and CDR2 SASEGT. The CDR3 contains 15 residues. The DNA of the CDR3 is TGTGGCCGCAGCTTGGAGCCGAGCGGGAAAGATATGCAGTATTTC. Encoded protein: CGRSLEPSGKDMQYF.

A note on this clonotype: A read error may produce the germline difference seen at one junction end. CDR3 amino acids: CASGGFGRASKDTQYF. The DNA for the CDR3 is TGTGCCAGCGGGGGTTTCGGGCGAGCTAGCAAAGATACCCAGTATTTC. This rearrangement joins TRBV6-1 to TRBJ2-3; the D gene could be TRBD1 or TRBD2 (5 bases each). The germline V gene encodes CDR1 MNHNS and CDR2 SASEGT. The CDR3 covers 16 residues.

This clonotype was counted many times. This chain joins TRBV11-3 and TRBJ1-2; the D gene is possibly TRBD1 (6 bases). Germline CDR1 and CDR2: SGHNT and YENEEA. Trimming removed 5 bases from V and 6 bases from J, with 22 bases in between. The CDR3 has 16 amino acids. The CDR3 sequence is CASSPRAEGGSHGYTF. In DNA form, the CDR3 reads TGTGCCAGCAGCCCCCGGGCCGAGGGGGGTAGCCATGGCTACACCTTC.